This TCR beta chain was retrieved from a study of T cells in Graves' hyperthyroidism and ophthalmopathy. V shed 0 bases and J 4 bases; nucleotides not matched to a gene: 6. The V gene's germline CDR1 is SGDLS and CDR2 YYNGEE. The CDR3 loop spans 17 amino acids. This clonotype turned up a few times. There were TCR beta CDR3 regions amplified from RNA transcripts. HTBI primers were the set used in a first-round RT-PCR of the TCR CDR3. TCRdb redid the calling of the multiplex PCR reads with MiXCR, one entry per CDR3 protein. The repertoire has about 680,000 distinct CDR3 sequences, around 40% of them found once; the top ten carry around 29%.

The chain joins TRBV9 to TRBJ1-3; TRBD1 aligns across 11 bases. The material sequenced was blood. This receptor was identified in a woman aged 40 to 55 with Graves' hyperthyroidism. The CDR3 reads CASSVGPDRGLGNTIYF. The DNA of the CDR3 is TGTGCCAGCAGCGTAGGACCGGACAGGGGGCTAGGAAACACCATATATTTT.